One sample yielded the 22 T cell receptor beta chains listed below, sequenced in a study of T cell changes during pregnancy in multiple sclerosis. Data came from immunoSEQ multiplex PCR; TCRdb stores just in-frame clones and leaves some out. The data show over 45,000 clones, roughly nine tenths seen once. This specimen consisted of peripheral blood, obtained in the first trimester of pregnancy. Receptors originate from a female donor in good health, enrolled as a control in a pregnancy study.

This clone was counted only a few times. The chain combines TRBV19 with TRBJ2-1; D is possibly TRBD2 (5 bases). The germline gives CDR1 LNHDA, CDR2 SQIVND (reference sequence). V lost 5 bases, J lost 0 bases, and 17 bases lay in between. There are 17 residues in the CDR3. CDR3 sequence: CASSALGVPSSYNEQFF. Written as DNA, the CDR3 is TGTGCCAGTAGTGCGCTCGGGGTGCCGAGCTCCTACAATGAGCAGTTCTTC.

CDR3 loop: CASSLGTAQETQYF. The CDR3 DNA reads as TGTGCCAGCAGCTTGGGGACAGCTCAAGAGACCCAGTACTTC. The V call is TRBV27, the J call TRBJ2-5; TRBD1 matches at 7 bases. The trim removed 6 bases at V and 2 bases at J, leaving 6 bases unmatched. The CDR3 has 14 amino acids. Germline CDR1 and CDR2: MNHEY and SMNVEV (reference sequence).

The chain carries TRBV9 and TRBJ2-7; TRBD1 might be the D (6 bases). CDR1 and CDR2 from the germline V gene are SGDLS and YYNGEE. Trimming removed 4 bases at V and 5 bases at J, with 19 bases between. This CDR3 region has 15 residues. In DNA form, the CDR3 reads TGTGCCAGCAGCCCACAGGGCGGGCCCTCGGACGAGCAGTACTTC. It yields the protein CASSPQGGPSDEQYF.

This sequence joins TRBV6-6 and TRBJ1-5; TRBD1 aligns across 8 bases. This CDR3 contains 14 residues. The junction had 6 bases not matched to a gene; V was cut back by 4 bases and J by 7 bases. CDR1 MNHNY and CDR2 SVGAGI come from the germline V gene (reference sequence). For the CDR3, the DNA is TGTGCCAGCAGTTCCCCGGGACAGGTCCAGCCCCAGCATTTT. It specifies CASSSPGQVQPQHF.

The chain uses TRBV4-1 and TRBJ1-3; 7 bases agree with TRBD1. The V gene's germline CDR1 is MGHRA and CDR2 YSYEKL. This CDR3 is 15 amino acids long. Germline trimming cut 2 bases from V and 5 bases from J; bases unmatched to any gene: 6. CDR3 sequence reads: CASSQYRDSRNTIYF. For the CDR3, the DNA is TGCGCCAGCAGCCAATACCGGGACAGCAGAAACACCATATATTTT.

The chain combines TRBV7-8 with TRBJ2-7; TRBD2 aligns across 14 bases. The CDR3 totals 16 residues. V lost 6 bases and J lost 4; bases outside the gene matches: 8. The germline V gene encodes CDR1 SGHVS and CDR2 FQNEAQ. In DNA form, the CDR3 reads TGTGCCAGCAGATCCCATTGGACTAGCGGGAGGTACGAGCAGTACTTC. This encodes CASRSHWTSGRYEQYF.

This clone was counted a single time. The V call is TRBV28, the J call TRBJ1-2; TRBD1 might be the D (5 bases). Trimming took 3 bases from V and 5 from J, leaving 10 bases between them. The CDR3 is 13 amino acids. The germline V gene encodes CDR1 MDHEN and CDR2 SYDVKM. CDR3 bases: TGTGCCAGCAGTTTGGTGGGACTTTATGGCTACACCTTC. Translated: CASSLVGLYGYTF.

DNA of the CDR3: TGTGCCAGCTCTCTGCCCGCGACAGGGATGGGCTACACCTTC. Translated, it gives CASSLPATGMGYTF. This chain links TRBV18 with TRBJ1-2; 7 bases agree with TRBD1. V shed 6 bases and J 8 bases; nucleotides not matched to a gene: 12. The CDR3 length is 14 residues. Germline-derived CDR1 and CDR2 are KGHSH and LQKENI.

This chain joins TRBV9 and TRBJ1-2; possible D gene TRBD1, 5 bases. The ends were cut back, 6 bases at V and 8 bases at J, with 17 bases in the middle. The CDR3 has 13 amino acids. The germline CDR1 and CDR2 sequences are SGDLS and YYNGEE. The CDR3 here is CASTPPDSYGYTF. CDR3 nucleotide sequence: TGTGCCAGCACCCCCCCCGACAGTTACGGCTACACCTTC.

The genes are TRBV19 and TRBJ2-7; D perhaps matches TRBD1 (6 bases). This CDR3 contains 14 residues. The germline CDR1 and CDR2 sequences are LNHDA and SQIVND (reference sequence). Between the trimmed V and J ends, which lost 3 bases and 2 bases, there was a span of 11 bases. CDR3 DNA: TGTGCCAGTAGTATCCCAGGGGAGACCTACGAGCAGTACTTC. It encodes CASSIPGETYEQYF.

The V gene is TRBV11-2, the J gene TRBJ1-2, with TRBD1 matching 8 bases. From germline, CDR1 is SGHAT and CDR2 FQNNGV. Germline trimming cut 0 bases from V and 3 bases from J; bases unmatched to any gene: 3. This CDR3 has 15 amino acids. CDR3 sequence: CASSLEDRAYYGYTF. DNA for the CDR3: TGTGCCAGCAGCTTAGAGGACAGGGCCTACTATGGCTACACCTTC.

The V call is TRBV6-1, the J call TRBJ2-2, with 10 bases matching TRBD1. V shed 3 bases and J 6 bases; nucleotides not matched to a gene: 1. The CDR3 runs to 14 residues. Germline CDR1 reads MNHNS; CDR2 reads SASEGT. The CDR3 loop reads CASSDGTGAGELFF. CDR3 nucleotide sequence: TGTGCCAGCAGTGACGGGACAGGGGCCGGGGAGCTGTTTTTT.

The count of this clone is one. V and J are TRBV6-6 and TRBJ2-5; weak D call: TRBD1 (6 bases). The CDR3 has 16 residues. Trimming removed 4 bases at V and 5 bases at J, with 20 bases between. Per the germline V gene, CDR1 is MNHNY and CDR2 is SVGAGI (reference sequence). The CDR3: CASSSGQPKKGETQYF. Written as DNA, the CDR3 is TGTGCCAGCAGTTCCGGACAGCCTAAGAAGGGTGAGACCCAGTACTTC.

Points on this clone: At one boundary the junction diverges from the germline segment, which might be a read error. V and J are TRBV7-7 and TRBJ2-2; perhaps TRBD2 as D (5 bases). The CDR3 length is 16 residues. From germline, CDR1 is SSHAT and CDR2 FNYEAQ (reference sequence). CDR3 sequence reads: CASSLEAASNTGELFF. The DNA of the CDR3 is TGTGCTAGCAGCTTGGAGGCAGCTTCGAACACCGGGGAGCTGTTTTTT.

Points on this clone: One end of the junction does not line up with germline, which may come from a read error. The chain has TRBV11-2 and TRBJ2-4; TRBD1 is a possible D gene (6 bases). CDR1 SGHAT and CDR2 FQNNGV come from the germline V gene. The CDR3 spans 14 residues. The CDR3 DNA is TGTGCCAGCAGCCCTGAGGGCCGTGCGGACAGAAGGAACTTC. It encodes CASSPEGRADRRNF.

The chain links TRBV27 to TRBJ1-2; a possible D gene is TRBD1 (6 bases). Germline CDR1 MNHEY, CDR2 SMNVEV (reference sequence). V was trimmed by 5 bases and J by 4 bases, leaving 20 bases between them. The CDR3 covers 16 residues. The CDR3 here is CASSLGGTTFGYGYTF. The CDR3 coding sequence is TGTGCCAGCAGTCTGGGGGGGACAACTTTCGGCTATGGCTACACCTTC.

The CDR3 here is CASRENSNQPQHF. Here the CDR3 DNA reads TGTGCCAGCAGAGAGAATAGCAATCAGCCCCAGCATTTT. The genes are TRBV6-6 and TRBJ1-5; D remains unclear. The germline gives CDR1 MNHNY, CDR2 SVGAGI (reference sequence). Trimming removed 6 bases from V and 0 bases from J, with 6 bases in between. The CDR3 consists of 13 residues.

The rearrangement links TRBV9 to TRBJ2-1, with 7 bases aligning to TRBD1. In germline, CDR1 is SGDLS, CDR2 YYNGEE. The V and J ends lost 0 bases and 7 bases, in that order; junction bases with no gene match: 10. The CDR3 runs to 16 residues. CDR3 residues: CASSVAPGGGLNEQFF. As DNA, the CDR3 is TGTGCCAGCAGCGTAGCCCCAGGGGGTGGTCTGAATGAGCAGTTCTTC. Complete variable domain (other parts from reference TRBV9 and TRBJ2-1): DSGVTQTPKHLITATGQRVTLRCSPRSGDLSVYWYQQSLDQGLQFLIQYYNGEERAKGNILERFSAQQFPDLHSELNLSSLELGDSALYFCASSVAPGGGLNEQFFGPGTRLTVL.

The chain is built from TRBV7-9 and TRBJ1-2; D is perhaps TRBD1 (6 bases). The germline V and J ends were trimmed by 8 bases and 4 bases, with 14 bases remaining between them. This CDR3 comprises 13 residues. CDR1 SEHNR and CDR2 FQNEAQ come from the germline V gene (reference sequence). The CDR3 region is CASDGGAPYGYTF. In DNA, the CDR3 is TGTGCCAGCGACGGGGGGGCACCCTATGGCTACACCTTC.

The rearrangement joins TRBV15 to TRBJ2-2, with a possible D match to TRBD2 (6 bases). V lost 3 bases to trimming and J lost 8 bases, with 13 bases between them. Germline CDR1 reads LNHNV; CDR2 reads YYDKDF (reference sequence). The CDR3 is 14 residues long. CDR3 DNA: TGTGCCACCAGCAGGGAGCGGGCTGGGGGGGAGCTGTTTTTT. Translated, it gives CATSRERAGGELFF.

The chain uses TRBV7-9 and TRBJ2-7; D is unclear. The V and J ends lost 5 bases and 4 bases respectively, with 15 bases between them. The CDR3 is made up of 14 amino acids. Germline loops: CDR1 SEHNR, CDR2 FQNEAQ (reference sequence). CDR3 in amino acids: CASSPYVTSYEQYF. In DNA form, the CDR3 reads TGTGCCAGCAGCCCCTACGTAACCTCGTACGAGCAGTACTTC.

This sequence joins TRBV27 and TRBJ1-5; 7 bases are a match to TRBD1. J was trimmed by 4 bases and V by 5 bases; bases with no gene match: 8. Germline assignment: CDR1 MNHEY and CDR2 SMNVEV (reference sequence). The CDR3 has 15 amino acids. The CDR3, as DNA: TGTGCCAGCAGTGCGACAGGGATAGGGAATCAGCCCCAGCATTTT. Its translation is CASSATGIGNQPQHF.